This T cell receptor (beta chain) appears in the sequencing data of a study of blood T cell repertoires in COVID-19. Per the original methods: Nucleated cell number was recorded as an estimate derived from reference gene primer amplification. Data came from immunoSEQ multiplex PCR; TCRdb stores just in-frame clones and leaves some out. V, J and clone size were drawn from that table, and D and trimming were deduced from the DNA. In the table there are 150,000 to 200,000 clones, around three quarters of which are singletons. V lost 1 base and J lost 4; bases outside the gene matches: 3. The V gene's germline CDR1 is SGHTA and CDR2 FQGNSA. The CDR3 is made up of 16 amino acids.

This chain links TRBV7-2 with TRBJ2-1; 11 bases map to TRBD2. This TCR derives from a man aged 60 to 69 with acute or convalescent COVID-19. Sequencing used peripheral blood. Here the CDR3 DNA reads TGTGCCAGCAGCTTAGATAGCGGGGGGGTTTACAATGAGCAGTTCTTC. Amino acids: CASSLDSGGVYNEQFF.